The rows below give T cell receptor beta chains drawn from one sample of a study of blood T cell repertoires in COVID-19. TCRdb keeps only in-frame clones here, not all; method: immunoSEQ multiplex PCR. This sample carries some 78,000 clones, 84% of them seen once, and the ten largest clones take roughly 4%. Material for sequencing was peripheral blood. The receptors shown here come from a man in his fifties with acute or convalescent COVID-19. Each CDR3 is given with its conserved first and last residue. A D gene is named only where the DNA matches it firmly. Size tells how often a clone was seen (once, few, many) or the class of an expanded clone, and some rows leave it out.

CASSTSDRDRYQPQHF	TGTGCCAGCAGCACATCCGACAGGGATCGTTATCAGCCCCAGCATTTT	NA	16	TRBD1	TRBJ1-5	TRBV7-9
CASSQDLGRYPGYTF	TGTGCCAGCAGCCAAGATCTGGGGAGGTACCCTGGCTACACCTTC	NA	15	NA	TRBJ1-2	TRBV4-2
CASSYSKGFTDTQYF	TGTGCCAGCAGTTACTCGAAGGGGTTCACAGATACGCAGTATTTT	NA	15	NA	TRBJ2-3	TRBV6-5
CASSTSGHTDTQYF	TGTGCCAGCAGTACTAGCGGGCACACAGATACGCAGTATTTT	NA	14	TRBD2	TRBJ2-3	TRBV6-5
CSASKKVAGQSSYNEQFF	TGCAGTGCTAGTAAGAAAGTAGCGGGGCAAAGCTCCTACAATGAGCAGTTCTTC	once	18	TRBD2	TRBJ2-1	TRBV20-1
CASTRRGVGEKLFF	TGTGCCTCCACAAGGCGGGGCGTCGGCGAAAAACTGTTTTTT	once	14	NA	TRBJ1-4	TRBV19
CALRQGGENEQFF	TGTGCCCTCCGTCAGGGGGGTGAAAATGAGCAGTTCTTC	NA	13	NA	TRBJ2-1	TRBV10-3
CASSYTGSMRYTF	TGTGCCAGCAGTTACACGGGAAGTATGCGCTACACCTTC	NA	13	NA	TRBJ1-2	TRBV6-2/TRBV6-3
CASRWRDYGYTF	TGTGCCAGCAGATGGAGGGACTATGGCTACACCTTC	NA	12	NA	TRBJ1-2	TRBV13
CASMPSGDQQETQYF	TGTGCCAGCATGCCTAGCGGGGACCAACAAGAGACCCAGTACTTC	NA	15	TRBD2	TRBJ2-5	TRBV2
CASSYSGSLNEQYF	TGTGCCAGCAGCTACAGCGGGAGTCTCAACGAGCAGTACTTC	NA	14	TRBD2	TRBJ2-7	TRBV11-3
CAWSLQGNQPQHF	TGTGCCTGGAGTCTACAGGGGAATCAGCCCCAGCATTTT	few	13	TRBD1	TRBJ1-5	TRBV30
CASSKAYEQFF	TGTGCCAGCAGTAAAGCGTATGAGCAGTTCTTC	NA	11	NA	TRBJ2-1	TRBV5-6
CASSLGFSYEQYF	TGTGCCAGCAGCTTAGGGTTTAGCTACGAGCAGTACTTC	NA	13	NA	TRBJ2-7	TRBV7-2
CASSPGQSNEKLFF	TGTGCCAGCAGCCCTGGACAGTCGAATGAAAAACTGTTTTTT	NA	14	NA	TRBJ1-4	TRBV7-9
CASRRDREHNYGYTF	TGTGCCAGCAGACGGGACAGAGAGCATAACTATGGCTACACCTTC	few	15	TRBD1	TRBJ1-2	TRBV2
CASSQPGGTGLEKLFF	TGCGCCAGCAGCCAACCAGGGGGGACAGGGTTAGAAAAACTGTTTTTT	few	16	TRBD1	TRBJ1-4	TRBV4-3
CASSSLYSEQYF	TGTGCCAGCAGCTCCCTGTACAGCGAGCAGTACTTC	NA	12	NA	TRBJ2-7	TRBV7-9
CASSFRQLNEKLFF	TGTGCCAGCAGTTTTCGACAGCTTAATGAAAAACTGTTTTTT	NA	14	NA	TRBJ1-4	TRBV28
CASSSGGTGISPLHF	TGTGCCAGCAGCTCAGGGGGGACAGGGATTTCACCCCTCCACTTT	NA	15	TRBD1	TRBJ1-6	TRBV28
CASSGPRGELPITGELFF	TGCGCCAGCAGCGGGCCGCGGGGCGAACTCCCAATTACCGGGGAGCTGTTTTTT	NA	18	NA	TRBJ2-2	TRBV4-1
CASSSRAGGEKLFF	TGTGCCAGCAGCTCCCGGGCGGGGGGTGAAAAACTGTTTTTT	NA	14	NA	TRBJ1-4	TRBV7-9
CASSDRGDEPGLAREQYF	TGTGCCAGCAGCGATCGTGGAGACGAACCGGGACTAGCGAGGGAGCAGTACTTC	NA	18	TRBD2	TRBJ2-7	TRBV7-9
CASSLDRNLYGYTF	TGTGCCAGCAGCCTGGACAGGAACCTCTATGGCTACACCTTC	NA	14	TRBD1	TRBJ1-2	TRBV6-6
CAISEAMTSGYKFSYEQYF	TGTGCCATCAGTGAGGCTATGACTAGCGGGTATAAGTTCTCCTACGAGCAGTACTTC	NA	19	TRBD2	TRBJ2-7	TRBV10-3
CASSKLDNEKLFF	TGTGCCAGCAGCAAACTTGATAATGAAAAACTGTTTTTT	NA	13	NA	TRBJ1-4	TRBV6-5
CASSQVAREQYF	TGTGCCAGCAGCCAAGTAGCGCGGGAGCAGTACTTC	NA	12	NA	TRBJ2-7	TRBV3-1/TRBV3-2